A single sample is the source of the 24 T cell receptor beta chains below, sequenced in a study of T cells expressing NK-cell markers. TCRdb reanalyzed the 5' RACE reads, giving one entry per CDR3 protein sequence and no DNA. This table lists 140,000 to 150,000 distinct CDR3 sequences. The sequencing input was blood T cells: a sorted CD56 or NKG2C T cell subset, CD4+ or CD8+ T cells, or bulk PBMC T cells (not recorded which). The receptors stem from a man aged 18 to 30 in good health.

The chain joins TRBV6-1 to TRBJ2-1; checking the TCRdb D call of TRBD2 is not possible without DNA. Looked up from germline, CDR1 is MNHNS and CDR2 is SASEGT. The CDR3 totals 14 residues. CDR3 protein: CASSIAGLYNEQFF.

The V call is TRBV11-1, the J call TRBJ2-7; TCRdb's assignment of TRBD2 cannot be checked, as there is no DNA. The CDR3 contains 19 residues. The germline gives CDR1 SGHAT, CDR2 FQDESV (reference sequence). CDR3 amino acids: CASSPLATDRLADSYEQYF.

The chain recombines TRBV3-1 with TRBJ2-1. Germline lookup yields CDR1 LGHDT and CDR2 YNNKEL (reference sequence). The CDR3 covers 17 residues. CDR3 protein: CASSPSPRQGSYNEQFF.

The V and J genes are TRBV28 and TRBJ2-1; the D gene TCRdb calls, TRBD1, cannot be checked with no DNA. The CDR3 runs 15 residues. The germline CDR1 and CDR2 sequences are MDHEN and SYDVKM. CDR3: CASSSRGEGNNEQFF.

This chain's CDR3 is CAISESVSQPQHF. The rearrangement uses TRBV10-3 and TRBJ1-5. This CDR3 is 13 amino acids long. The germline V gene encodes CDR1 ENHRY and CDR2 SYGVKD.

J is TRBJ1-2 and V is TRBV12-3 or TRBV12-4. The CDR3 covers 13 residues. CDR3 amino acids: CASSLARNYGYTF.

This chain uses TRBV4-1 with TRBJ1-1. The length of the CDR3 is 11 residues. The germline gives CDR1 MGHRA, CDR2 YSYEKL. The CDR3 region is CASSRNFEAFF.

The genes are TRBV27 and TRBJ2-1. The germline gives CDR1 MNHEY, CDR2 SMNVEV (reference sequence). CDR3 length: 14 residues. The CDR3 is CASMGSSLYNEQFF.

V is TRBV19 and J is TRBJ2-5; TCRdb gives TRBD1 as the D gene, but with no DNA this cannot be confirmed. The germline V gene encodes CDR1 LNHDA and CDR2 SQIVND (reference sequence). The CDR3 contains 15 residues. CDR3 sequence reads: CASSLGTGEIETQYF.

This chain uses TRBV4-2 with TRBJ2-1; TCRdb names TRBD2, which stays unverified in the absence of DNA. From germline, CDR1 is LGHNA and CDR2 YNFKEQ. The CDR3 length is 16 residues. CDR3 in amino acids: CASSQLVADGGNEQFF.

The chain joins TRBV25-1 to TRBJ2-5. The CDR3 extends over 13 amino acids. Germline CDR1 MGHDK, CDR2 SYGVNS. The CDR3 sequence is CASSDTNQETQYF.

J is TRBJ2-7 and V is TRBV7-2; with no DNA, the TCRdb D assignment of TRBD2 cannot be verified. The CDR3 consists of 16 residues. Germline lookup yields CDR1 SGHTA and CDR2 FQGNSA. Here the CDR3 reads CASSLGASGSSYEQYF.

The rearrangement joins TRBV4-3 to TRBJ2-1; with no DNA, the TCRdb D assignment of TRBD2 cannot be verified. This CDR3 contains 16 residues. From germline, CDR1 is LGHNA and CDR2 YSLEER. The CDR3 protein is CASSQGLAGSSPEQFF.

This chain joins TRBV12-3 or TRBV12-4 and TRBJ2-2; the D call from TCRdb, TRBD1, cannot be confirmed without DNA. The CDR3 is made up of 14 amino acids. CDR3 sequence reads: CASKGDTYTGELFF.

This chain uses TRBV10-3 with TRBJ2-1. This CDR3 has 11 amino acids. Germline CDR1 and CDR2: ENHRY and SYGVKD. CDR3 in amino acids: CAIRMANEQFF.

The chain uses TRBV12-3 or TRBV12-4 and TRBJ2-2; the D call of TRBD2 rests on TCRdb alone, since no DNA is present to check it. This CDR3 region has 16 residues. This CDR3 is CASSSGLAGGTGELFF.

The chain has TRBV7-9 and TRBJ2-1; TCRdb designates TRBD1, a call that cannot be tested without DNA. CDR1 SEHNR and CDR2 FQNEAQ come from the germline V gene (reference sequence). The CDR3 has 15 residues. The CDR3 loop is CASSSPGTPYNEQFF.

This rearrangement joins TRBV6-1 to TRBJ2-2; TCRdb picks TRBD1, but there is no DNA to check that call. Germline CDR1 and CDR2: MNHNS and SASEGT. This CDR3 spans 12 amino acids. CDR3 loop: CASRGGGRELFF.

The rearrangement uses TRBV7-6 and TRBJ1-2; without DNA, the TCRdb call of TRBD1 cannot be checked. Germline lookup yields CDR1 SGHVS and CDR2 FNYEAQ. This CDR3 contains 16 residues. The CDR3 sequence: CASSRGRGKLDYGYTF.

CDR3 amino acids: CASGTGFFNEQFF. This chain uses TRBV19 with TRBJ2-1; TCRdb indicates TRBD1, and absent DNA this call remains unverified. The germline CDR1 and CDR2 sequences are LNHDA and SQIVND (reference sequence). This CDR3 spans 13 amino acids.

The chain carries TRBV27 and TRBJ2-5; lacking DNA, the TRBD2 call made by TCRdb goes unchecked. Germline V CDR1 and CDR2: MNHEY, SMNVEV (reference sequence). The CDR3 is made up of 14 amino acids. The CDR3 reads CASRGLAGVVTQYF.

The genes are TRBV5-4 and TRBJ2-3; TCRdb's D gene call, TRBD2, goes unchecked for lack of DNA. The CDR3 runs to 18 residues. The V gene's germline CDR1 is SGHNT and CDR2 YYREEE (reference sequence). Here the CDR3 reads CASSFYRASGSSTDTQYF.

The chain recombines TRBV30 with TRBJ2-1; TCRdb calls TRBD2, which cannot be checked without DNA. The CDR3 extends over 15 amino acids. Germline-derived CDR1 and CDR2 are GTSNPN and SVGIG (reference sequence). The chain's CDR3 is CAWSVLGGPYNEQFF.

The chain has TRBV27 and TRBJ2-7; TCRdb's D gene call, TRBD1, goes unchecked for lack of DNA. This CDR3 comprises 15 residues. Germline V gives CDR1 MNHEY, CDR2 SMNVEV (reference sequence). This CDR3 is CASSLMGPTTYEQYF.